This TCR beta chain emerged from a study of patients and donors after allogeneic stem cell transplantation. In TCRdb, the RT-PCR reads were re-called with MiXCR into one record per CDR3 protein. Of more than 850,000 distinct CDR3 sequences listed, roughly 18% were seen once; the top ten hold 5% to 6.5%. This receptor was identified in a human donor who was either an allogeneic HSCT recipient or a stem cell or donor lymphocyte infusion donor (not recorded which). It is not recorded whose cells these are; they may come from a transplant donor. Material: blood, either unsorted or a sorted T cell fraction (not recorded which).

Here the CDR3 DNA reads TGCAGTGCCCTTCCACCGGGACAGGGGGACTATGGCTACACCTTC. Its protein product is CSALPPGQGDYGYTF. V and J are TRBV20-1 and TRBJ1-2, with TRBD1 matching over 11 bases. CDR3 length: 15 amino acids. Germline V gene sequence: CDR1 DFQATT, CDR2 SNEGSKA (reference sequence). The junction had 9 bases not matched to a gene; V was cut back by 6 bases and J by 3 bases.